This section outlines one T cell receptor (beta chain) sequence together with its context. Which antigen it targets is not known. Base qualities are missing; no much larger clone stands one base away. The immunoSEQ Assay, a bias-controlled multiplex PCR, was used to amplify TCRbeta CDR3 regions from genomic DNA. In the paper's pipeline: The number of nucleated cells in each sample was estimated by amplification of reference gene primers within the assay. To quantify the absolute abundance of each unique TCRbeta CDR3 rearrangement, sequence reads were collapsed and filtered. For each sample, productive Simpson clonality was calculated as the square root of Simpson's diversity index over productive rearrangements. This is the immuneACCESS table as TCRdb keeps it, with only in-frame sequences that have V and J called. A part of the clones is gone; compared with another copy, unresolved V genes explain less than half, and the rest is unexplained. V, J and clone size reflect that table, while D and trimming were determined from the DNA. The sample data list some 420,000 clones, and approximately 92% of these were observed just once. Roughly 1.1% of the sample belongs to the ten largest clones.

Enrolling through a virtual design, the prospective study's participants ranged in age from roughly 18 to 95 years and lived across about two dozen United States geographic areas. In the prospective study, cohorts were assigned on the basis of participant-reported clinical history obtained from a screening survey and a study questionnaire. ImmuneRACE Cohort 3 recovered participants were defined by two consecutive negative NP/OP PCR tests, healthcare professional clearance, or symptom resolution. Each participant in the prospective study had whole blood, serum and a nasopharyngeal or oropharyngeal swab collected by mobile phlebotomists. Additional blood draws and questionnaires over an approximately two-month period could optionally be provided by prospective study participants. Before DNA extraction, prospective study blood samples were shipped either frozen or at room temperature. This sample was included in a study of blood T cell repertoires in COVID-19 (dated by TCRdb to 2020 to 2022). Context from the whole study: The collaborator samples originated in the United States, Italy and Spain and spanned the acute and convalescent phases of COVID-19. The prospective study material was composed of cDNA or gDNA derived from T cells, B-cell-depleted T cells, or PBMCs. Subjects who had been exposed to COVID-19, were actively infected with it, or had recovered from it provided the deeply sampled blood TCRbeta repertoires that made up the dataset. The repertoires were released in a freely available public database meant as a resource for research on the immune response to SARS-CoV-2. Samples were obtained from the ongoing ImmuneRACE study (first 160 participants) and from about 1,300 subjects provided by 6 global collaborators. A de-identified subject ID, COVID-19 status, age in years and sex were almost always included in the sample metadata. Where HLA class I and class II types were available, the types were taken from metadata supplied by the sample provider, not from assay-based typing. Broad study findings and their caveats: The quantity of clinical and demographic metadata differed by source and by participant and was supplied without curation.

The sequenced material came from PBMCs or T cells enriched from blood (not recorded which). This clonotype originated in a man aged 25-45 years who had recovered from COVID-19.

The DNA sequence follows: TGTGCCAGTGGCCAAACGGGACTAGCGGGAGAGACCCAGTACTTC. It specifies CASGQTGLAGETQYF. Recombination connected TRBV19 to TRBJ2-5, and 12 junctional nucleotides match TRBD2. After removal of 8 bases from V and 4 bases from J, the junction retains 8 bases not matched to a gene. The germline V gene (reference sequence) yields LNHDA for CDR1 and SQIVND for CDR2. Including cysteine and phenylalanine, the CDR3 has 15 amino acids. The entry retains the CDR3 DNA only, 45 bases that are in frame from base 1.